These 18 T cell receptor beta chains share one sample of origin, sequenced in a study of early stage breast cancer tumors. Clones were sequenced by immunoSEQ multiplex PCR, and TCRdb holds only the in-frame ones, with some missing. The sample includes tens of thousands of clones, about nine tenths of them seen just once. Sequencing used blood. The source of these receptors is a person aged 65-85 years with breast cancer.

V gene TRBV19 combines with J gene TRBJ2-1, with 12 bases matching TRBD2. The junction had 5 bases not matched to a gene; V was cut back by 5 bases and J by 9 bases. Per germline, CDR1 LNHDA and CDR2 SQIVND (reference sequence). The CDR3 spans 14 residues. This CDR3 is CASSPLAGGSEQFF. The DNA for the CDR3 is TGTGCCAGTAGTCCACTAGCGGGGGGTTCTGAGCAGTTCTTC.

This clone was observed a single time. The gene calls are TRBV9 and TRBJ2-5; 11 bases match TRBD1. V was pared by 3 bases and J by 4 bases, with 8 bases of the junction left unmatched. This CDR3 has 16 residues. Germline V gene sequence: CDR1 SGDLS, CDR2 YYNGEE. The CDR3 sequence is CASSERTGGYGETQYF. The CDR3 bases are TGTGCCAGCAGCGAGCGGACAGGGGGCTATGGAGAGACCCAGTACTTC. The full variable domain, in which reference TRBV9 and TRBJ2-5 provide the parts outside the CDR3, is DSGVTQTPKHLITATGQRVTLRCSPRSGDLSVYWYQQSLDQGLQFLIQYYNGEERAKGNILERFSAQQFPDLHSELNLSSLELGDSALYFCASSERTGGYGETQYFGPGTRLLVL.

This clone was seen a handful of times. The chain employs TRBV12-5 and TRBJ1-1, with 7 nucleotides matching TRBD1. The CDR3 runs 12 residues. The germline gives CDR1 LGHNT, CDR2 FRNRAP. The V gene end was trimmed by 5 bases and the J gene end by 10 bases; junction bases not matched to a gene: 7. The CDR3 is CASGNSDRAAFF. In nucleotides, the CDR3 is TGTGCTAGTGGTAACTCAGACAGGGCAGCTTTCTTT.

The chain carries TRBV5-1 and TRBJ2-5, with TRBD1 matching over 7 bases. Germline lookup yields CDR1 SGHRS and CDR2 YFSETQ. The trim removed 5 bases at V and 2 bases at J, leaving 12 bases unmatched. The CDR3 runs to 16 residues. In DNA form, the CDR3 reads TGCGCCAGCAGTTATACCCCGGGACAGCGACAAGAGACCCAGTACTTC. This translates into CASSYTPGQRQETQYF.

The chain couples TRBV30 to TRBJ2-1; 8 bases line up with TRBD2. Trimming removed 3 bases from V and 0 bases from J; junction bases left unmatched: 13. CDR3 size: 18 residues. The germline V gene encodes CDR1 GTSNPN and CDR2 SVGIG (reference sequence). The CDR3 is CAWSPGSRGRSSYNEQFF. CDR3 sequence (DNA): TGTGCCTGGAGCCCCGGTTCGCGCGGGAGGTCCTCCTACAATGAGCAGTTCTTC.

The chain joins TRBV6-1 to TRBJ2-5; no definite D call. The CDR3 consists of 11 residues. The V gene's germline CDR1 is MNHNS and CDR2 SASEGT. V was shortened by 6 bases and J by 4 bases, with 6 bases between the two germline ends. The CDR3 loop reads CASSLSETQYF. The CDR3 bases are TGTGCCAGCAGCTTGTCAGAGACCCAGTACTTC.

The chain employs TRBV7-6 and TRBJ2-3, with D perhaps matching TRBD2 (5 bases). The CDR3 contains 15 residues. Trimming cost V 5 bases and J 1 base, with 13 bases left between them. Looked up from germline, CDR1 is SGHVS and CDR2 is FNYEAQ. CDR3 loop: CASSPPGRGTDTQYF. The CDR3 DNA follows: TGTGCCAGCAGCCCGCCTGGGCGGGGCACAGATACGCAGTATTTT.

The chain employs TRBV6-5 and TRBJ1-2, with 10 bases identical to TRBD1. This CDR3 region has 15 residues. CDR1 and CDR2 from the germline V gene are MNHEY and SVGAGI. J gave up 3 bases and V 6 bases, and 7 bases lay outside the gene matches. CDR3 nucleotides: TGTGCCAGCAGGCCCCGACAGGGGGCGGACTATGGCTACACCTTC. It is translated as CASRPRQGADYGYTF.

In DNA form, the CDR3 reads TGTGCCAGCAGCCGAGGGACATTCTCGAACACCGGGGAGCTGTTTTTT. Protein: CASSRGTFSNTGELFF. The genes are TRBV5-8 and TRBJ2-2; maybe TRBD1 (6 bases). The CDR3 is made up of 16 amino acids. Germline CDR1 is SGHTS and CDR2 is YDEGEE. Trimming shortened V by 4 bases and J by 0 bases, and 13 bases separated the two germline ends.

The chain uses TRBV10-3 and TRBJ2-6, with D uncertain. CDR3 length equals 16 residues. Between the trimmed V and J ends, which lost 1 base and 0 bases, there was a span of 7 bases. CDR1 and CDR2 from the germline V gene are ENHRY and SYGVKD. DNA for the CDR3: TGTGCCATCAGTGAGTTAGATGGCTCTGGGGCCAACGTCCTGACTTTC. Encoded protein: CAISELDGSGANVLTF.

V gene TRBV9 combines with J gene TRBJ2-2; D is unresolved. CDR1 is SGDLS and CDR2 is YYNGEE in the germline V gene. Trimming cost V 0 bases and J 4 bases, with 7 bases left between them. This CDR3 has 14 residues. CDR3 loop: CASSVGQSTGELFF. CDR3 coding DNA: TGTGCCAGCAGCGTAGGACAAAGCACCGGGGAGCTGTTTTTT.

The chain carries TRBV27 and TRBJ2-3, with D possibly being TRBD1 (5 bases). V lost 3 bases and J lost 2, with 9 bases in between. CDR1 MNHEY and CDR2 SMNVEV come from the germline V gene (reference sequence). The CDR3 length is 14 residues. The CDR3 loop reads CASSLDTFTDTQYF. DNA of the CDR3: TGTGCCAGCAGTTTGGACACATTCACAGATACGCAGTATTTT.

The CDR3 spells CASSLGVHGDTQYF. The CDR3 bases are TGTGCCAGCAGTCTCGGGGTCCACGGAGATACGCAGTATTTT. This chain connects TRBV6-5 to TRBJ2-3, with D maybe TRBD2 (5 bases). Germline values: CDR1 MNHEY, CDR2 SVGAGI. The CDR3 is 14 residues long. The V end lost 5 bases, the J end lost 5 bases, and 14 bases lay between the germline ends.

This chain joins TRBV28 and TRBJ2-1, with D possibly matching TRBD1 (6 bases). V lost 8 bases to trimming and J lost 0 bases, with 17 bases between them. Germline values: CDR1 MDHEN, CDR2 SYDVKM. This CDR3 has 16 amino acids. Here the CDR3 DNA reads TGTGCCAGCGCCGGCCGGGACAACCCCTCCTACAATGAGCAGTTCTTC. This gives the protein CASAGRDNPSYNEQFF.

The chain uses TRBV10-2 and TRBJ2-7; 10 positions match TRBD2. V was clipped by 6 bases and J by 9 bases; unmatched bases: 11. The CDR3 spans 14 residues. CDR1 is WSHSY and CDR2 is SAAADI in the germline V gene. The CDR3 nucleotides read TGCGCCAGCAGGTTACCGGGACTAGCGTTCGTGCAGTACTTC. This codes for CASRLPGLAFVQYF.

The rearrangement links TRBV7-2 to TRBJ1-2, with D uncertain. V was trimmed by 3 bases and J by 7 bases, leaving 18 bases between them. This CDR3 contains 15 residues. Germline values: CDR1 SGHTA, CDR2 FQGNSA. This CDR3 reads CASSLSSHGVGGYTF. The DNA of the CDR3 is TGTGCCAGCAGCTTGTCCTCACACGGGGTGGGTGGCTACACCTTC.

V gene TRBV9 combines with J gene TRBJ1-4, with D possibly matching TRBD1 (6 bases). CDR1 and CDR2 from the germline V gene are SGDLS and YYNGEE. Trimming took 0 bases from V and 5 from J, leaving 8 bases between them. The CDR3 loop spans 14 amino acids. In DNA form, the CDR3 reads TGTGCCAGCAGCGTAGGCGGACAGAATGAAAAACTGTTTTTT. It specifies CASSVGGQNEKLFF.

This chain uses TRBV5-1 with TRBJ2-3; D might be TRBD2 (5 bases). Germline V gene lookup returns CDR1 SGHRS and CDR2 YFSETQ. The length of the CDR3 is 14 residues. V lost 4 bases, J lost 4 bases, and 13 bases lay in between. CDR3 sequence: CASSRTLVADTQYF. In DNA, the CDR3 is TGCGCCAGCAGCCGGACTCTCGTCGCAGATACGCAGTATTTT.